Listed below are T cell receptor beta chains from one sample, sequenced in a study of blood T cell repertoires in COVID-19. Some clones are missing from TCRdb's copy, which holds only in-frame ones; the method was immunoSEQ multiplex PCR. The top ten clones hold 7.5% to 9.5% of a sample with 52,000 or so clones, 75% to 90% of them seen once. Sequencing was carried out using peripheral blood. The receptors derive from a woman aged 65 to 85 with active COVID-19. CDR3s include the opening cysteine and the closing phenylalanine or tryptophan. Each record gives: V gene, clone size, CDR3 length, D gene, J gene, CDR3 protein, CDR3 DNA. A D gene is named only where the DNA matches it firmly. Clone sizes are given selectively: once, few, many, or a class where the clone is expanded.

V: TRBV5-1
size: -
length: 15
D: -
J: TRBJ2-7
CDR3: CASSLALGVWDEQYF
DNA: TGCGCCAGCAGCTTGGCCCTCGGGGTGTGGGACGAGCAGTACTTC

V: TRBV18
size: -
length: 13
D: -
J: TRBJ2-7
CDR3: CATATGFAYEQYF
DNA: TGTGCCACCGCAACAGGATTCGCCTACGAGCAGTACTTC

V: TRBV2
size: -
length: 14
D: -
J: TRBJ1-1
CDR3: CASSEGERNTEAFF
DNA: TGTGCCAGCAGTGAGGGAGAGAGGAACACTGAAGCTTTCTTT

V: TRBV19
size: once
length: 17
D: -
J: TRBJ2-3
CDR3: CASSMGSSSRSTDTQYF
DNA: TGTGCCAGTAGTATGGGTTCTAGCTCTAGGTCGACAGATACGCAGTATTTT

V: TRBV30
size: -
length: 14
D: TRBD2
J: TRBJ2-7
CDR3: CAWSVSGRPSEQYF
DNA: TGTGCCTGGAGTGTGAGCGGGAGGCCCAGCGAGCAGTACTTC

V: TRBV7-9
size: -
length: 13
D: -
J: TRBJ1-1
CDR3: CASSRRQDTEAFF
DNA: TGTGCCAGCAGCCGTCGACAGGACACTGAAGCTTTCTTT

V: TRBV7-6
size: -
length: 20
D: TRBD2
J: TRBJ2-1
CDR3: CASSSRPGLAGGPRYNEQFF
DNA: TGTGCCAGCAGCTCCCGACCGGGACTAGCGGGAGGACCTCGTTACAATGAGCAGTTCTTC

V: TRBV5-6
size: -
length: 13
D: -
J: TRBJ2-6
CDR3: CASSSGGANVLTF
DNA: TGTGCCAGCAGCTCGGGAGGGGCCAACGTCCTGACTTTC

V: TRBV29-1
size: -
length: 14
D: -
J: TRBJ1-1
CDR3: CSVVHHLMNTEAFF
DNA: TGCAGCGTTGTTCATCACCTAATGAACACTGAAGCTTTCTTT

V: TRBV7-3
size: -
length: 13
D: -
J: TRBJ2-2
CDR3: CASSLRQGGELFF
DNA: TGTGCCAGCAGCTTAAGGCAGGGCGGGGAGCTGTTTTTT

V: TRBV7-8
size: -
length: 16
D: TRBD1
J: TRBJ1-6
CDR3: CASSLAGQGRNSPLHF
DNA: TGTGCCAGCAGCTTAGCGGGACAGGGTCGGAATTCACCCCTCCACTTT

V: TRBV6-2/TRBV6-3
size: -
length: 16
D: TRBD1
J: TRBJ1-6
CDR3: CASSYGDRGVNSPLHF
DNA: TGTGCCAGCAGTTACGGTGACAGGGGCGTTAATTCACCCCTCCACTTT

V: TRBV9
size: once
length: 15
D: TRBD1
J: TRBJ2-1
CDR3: CASSVADRGVGEQFF
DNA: TGTGCCAGCAGCGTAGCGGACAGGGGAGTGGGTGAGCAGTTCTTC

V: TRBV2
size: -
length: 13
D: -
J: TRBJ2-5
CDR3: CASSGGRGGTQYF
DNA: TGTGCCAGCAGTGGGGGAAGGGGAGGGACCCAGTACTTC

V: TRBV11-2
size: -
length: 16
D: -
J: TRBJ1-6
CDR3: CASSFRLGGNNSPLHF
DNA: TGTGCCAGCAGCTTCCGGCTTGGGGGGAATAATTCACCCCTCCACTTT

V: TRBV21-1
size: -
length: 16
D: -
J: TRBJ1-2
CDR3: CASSKGSRGITDGYTF
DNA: TGTGCCAGCAGCAAAGGATCCAGGGGTATTACGGATGGCTACACCTTC

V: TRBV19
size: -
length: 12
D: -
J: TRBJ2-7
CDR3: CASKETAYEQYF
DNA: TGTGCCAGTAAAGAGACAGCCTACGAGCAGTACTTC

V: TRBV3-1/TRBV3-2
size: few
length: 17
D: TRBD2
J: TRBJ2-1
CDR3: CASSLGTSGRSYNEQFF
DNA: TGTGCCAGCAGCCTCGGGACTAGCGGGAGATCATACAATGAGCAGTTCTTC

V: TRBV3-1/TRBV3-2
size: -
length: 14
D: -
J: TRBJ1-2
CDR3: CASSQVNRNYGYTF
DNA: TGTGCCAGCAGCCAAGTTAACAGAAACTATGGCTACACCTTC

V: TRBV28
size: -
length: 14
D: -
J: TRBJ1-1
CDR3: CASSLSPRGGVAFF
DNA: TGTGCCAGCAGTTTAAGCCCCCGGGGGGGGGTAGCTTTCTTT

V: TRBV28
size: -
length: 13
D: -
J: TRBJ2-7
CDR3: CASSPPDGYEQYF
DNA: TGTGCCAGCAGCCCTCCAGATGGCTACGAGCAGTACTTC

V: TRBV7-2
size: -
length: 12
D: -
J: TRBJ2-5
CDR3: CASSFVSETQYF
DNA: TGTGCCAGCAGCTTTGTCTCGGAGACCCAGTACTTC

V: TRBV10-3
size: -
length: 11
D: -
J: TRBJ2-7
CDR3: CAISEATQQYF
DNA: TGTGCCATCAGTGAGGCTACTCAGCAGTACTTC

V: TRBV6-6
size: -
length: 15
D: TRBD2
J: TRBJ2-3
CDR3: CASSYGAGVSDTQYF
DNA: TGTGCCAGCAGTTACGGGGCGGGAGTCTCAGATACGCAGTATTTT

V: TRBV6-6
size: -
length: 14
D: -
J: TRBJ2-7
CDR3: CASSTRETHYEQYF
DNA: TGTGCCAGCAGTACCCGGGAAACCCACTACGAGCAGTACTTC

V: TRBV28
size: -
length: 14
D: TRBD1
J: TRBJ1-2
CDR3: CASSPPGQGNGYTF
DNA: TGTGCCAGCAGTCCTCCGGGACAGGGAAATGGCTACACCTTC

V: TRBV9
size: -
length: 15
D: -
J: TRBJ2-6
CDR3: CASSVVGAGANVLTF
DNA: TGTGCCAGCAGCGTAGTTGGGGCAGGGGCCAACGTCCTGACTTTC

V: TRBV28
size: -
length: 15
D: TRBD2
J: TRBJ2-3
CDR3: CASRVAGGPTDTQYF
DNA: TGTGCCAGCAGGGTAGCGGGAGGCCCCACAGATACGCAGTATTTT

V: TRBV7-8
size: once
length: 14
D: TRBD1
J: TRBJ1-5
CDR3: CASSPGGSGQPQHF
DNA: TGTGCCAGCAGCCCAGGGGGGTCGGGGCAGCCCCAGCATTTT

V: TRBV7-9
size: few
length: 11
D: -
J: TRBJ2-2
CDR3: CASSFAGELFF
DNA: TGTGCCAGCAGCTTCGCCGGGGAGCTGTTTTTT

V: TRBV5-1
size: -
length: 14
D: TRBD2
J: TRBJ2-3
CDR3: CASSSLAGEDTQYF
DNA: TGCGCCAGCAGCAGCCTAGCGGGAGAAGATACGCAGTATTTT

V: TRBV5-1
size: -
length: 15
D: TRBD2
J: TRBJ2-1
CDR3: CASSLTSGRYNEQFF
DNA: TGCGCCAGCAGCCTGACTAGCGGGAGATATAATGAGCAGTTCTTC

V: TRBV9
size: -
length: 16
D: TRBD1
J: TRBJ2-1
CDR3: CASSPHPGQGVNEQFF
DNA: TGTGCCAGCAGCCCACACCCGGGACAGGGAGTCAATGAGCAGTTCTTC

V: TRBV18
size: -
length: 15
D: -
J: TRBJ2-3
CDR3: CASSPGSGRTDTQYF
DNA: TGTGCCAGCTCACCTGGCAGCGGACGCACAGATACGCAGTATTTT

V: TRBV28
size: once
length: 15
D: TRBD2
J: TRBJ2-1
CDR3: CASSRRLAGDNEQFF
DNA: TGTGCCAGCAGTCGCAGACTAGCGGGAGACAATGAGCAGTTCTTC

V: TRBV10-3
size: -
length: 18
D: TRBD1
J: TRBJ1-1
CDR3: CAIRPSPGTGGRDTEAFF
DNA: TGTGCCATCCGCCCCTCCCCCGGGACAGGGGGCCGGGACACTGAAGCTTTCTTT

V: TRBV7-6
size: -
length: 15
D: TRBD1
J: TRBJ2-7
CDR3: CASSPNRRQGDEQYF
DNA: TGTGCCAGCAGCCCTAACCGTCGACAGGGAGACGAGCAGTACTTC

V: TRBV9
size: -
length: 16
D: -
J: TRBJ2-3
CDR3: CARLLPAVGSTDTQYF
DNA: TGTGCCAGGCTCCTCCCTGCGGTGGGTAGCACAGATACGCAGTATTTT

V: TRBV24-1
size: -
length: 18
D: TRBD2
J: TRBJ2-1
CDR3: CATSDWTLGLAGPGEQFF
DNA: TGTGCCACCAGTGATTGGACCTTGGGACTAGCGGGGCCTGGGGAGCAGTTCTTC

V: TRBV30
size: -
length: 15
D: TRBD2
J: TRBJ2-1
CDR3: CAWSAGLAGVNEQFF
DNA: TGTGCCTGGAGCGCGGGACTAGCGGGAGTGAATGAGCAGTTCTTC

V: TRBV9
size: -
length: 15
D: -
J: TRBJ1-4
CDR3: CASSAEPGLGEKLFF
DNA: TGTGCCAGCAGCGCCGAGCCCGGGTTGGGTGAAAAACTGTTTTTT

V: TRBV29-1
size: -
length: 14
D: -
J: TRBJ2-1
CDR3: CSGLGRSQTNEQFF
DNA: TGCAGCGGATTGGGGCGATCGCAGACCAATGAGCAGTTCTTC

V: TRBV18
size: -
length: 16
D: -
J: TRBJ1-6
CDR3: CASSPYKKEFGSPLHF
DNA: TGTGCCAGCTCACCTTATAAGAAGGAGTTTGGTTCACCCCTCCACTTT

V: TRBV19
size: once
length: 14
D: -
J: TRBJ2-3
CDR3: CASSNGLTTDTQYF
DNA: TGTGCCAGTAGTAATGGACTGACCACAGATACGCAGTATTTT

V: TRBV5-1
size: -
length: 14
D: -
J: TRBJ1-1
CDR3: CASSLGGGNTEAFF
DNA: TGCGCCAGCAGCTTGGGAGGGGGGAACACTGAAGCTTTCTTT

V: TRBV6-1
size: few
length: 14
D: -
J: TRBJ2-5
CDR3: CASSEARLEETQYF
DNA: TGTGCCAGCAGTGAAGCGAGGCTAGAAGAGACCCAGTACTTC

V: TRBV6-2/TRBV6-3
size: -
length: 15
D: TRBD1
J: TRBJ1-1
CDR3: CASSSRTGRRTEAFF
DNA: TGTGCCAGCAGTTCGAGGACAGGGAGGAGGACTGAAGCTTTCTTT

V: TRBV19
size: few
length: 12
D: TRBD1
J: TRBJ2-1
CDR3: CASSDRANEQFF
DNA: TGTGCCAGCTCCGACAGGGCCAATGAGCAGTTCTTC

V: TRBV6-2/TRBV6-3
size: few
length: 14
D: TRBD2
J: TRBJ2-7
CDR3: CASSYTSGSYEQYF
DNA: TGTGCCAGCAGTTACACTAGCGGCTCCTACGAGCAGTACTTC

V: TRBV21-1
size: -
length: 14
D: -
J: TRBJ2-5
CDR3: CASSKSSMQETQYF
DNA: TGTGCCAGCAGCAAATCTAGTATGCAAGAGACCCAGTACTTC

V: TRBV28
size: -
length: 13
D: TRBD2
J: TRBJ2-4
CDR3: CASTGGAKNIQYF
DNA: TGTGCCAGCACGGGAGGTGCCAAAAACATTCAGTACTTC

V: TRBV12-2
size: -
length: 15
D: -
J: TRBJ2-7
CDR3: CASRLGNRDSSQQYF
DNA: TGTGCAAGTCGCTTAGGGAACCGGGACAGTTCACAGCAGTACTTC

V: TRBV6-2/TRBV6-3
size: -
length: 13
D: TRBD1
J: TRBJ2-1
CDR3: CASSTEAGGEQFF
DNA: TGTGCCAGCAGTACCGAGGCAGGGGGTGAGCAGTTCTTC

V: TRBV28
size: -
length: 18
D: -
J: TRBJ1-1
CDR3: CASSSYTERLTQNTEAFF
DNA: TGTGCCAGCAGTTCCTATACCGAAAGACTGACCCAGAACACTGAAGCTTTCTTT

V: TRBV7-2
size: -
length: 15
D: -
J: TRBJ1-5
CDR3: CASSLGSGMKQPQHF
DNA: TGTGCCAGCAGCTTAGGGTCAGGGATGAAGCAGCCCCAGCATTTT